This TCR beta chain was documented in a study of T cell repertoires in cytomegalovirus infection. Across the study: Use of recently identified HLA-C-restricted and well-studied HLA-B-restricted CMV epitopes was part of the study.

Details on this clonotype: As yet, its antigen is unknown. This likely comes from a read error, as the CDR3 has no conserved phenylalanine or tryptophan at its end. It is unclear where the CDR3 begins or ends on the DNA, so no DNA is shown, and the CDR3 is as TCRdb lists it.

The CDR3 extends over 14 residues, inclusive of both ends. Germline CDR1 and CDR2: LGHDT and YNNKEL (reference sequence). TCRdb independently ran MiXCR on the reads; one entry per CDR3 protein. The sample lists hundreds of thousands of distinct CDR3 sequences, around a third occurring once. The receptor comes from a human donor in good health (CMV status not recorded). Some clones in this sample may be carry-over from other donors' samples. This chain connects TRBV3-1 to TRBJ2-5; the D call in the table, TRBD2, was not verified against the DNA. The specimen comprised cultured PBMCs, sampled from culture after CMV antigen stimulation. CDR3 region: CASSQGTLAGVQEV.